This T cell receptor beta chain was found in a study of shared clonotypes between healthy human individuals (dated by TCRdb to the early 2020s). General notes on the study: The cohort comprised a couple of women and a few men aged 18 to 49 years. The study deeply sequenced blood TCR repertoires of several healthy adults to estimate repertoire size and the extent of clonotype sharing between individuals. To increase sequencing depth and limit assay-specific biases, TCR repertoire library preparation and sequencing were carried out by different laboratories using diverse techniques. Between about 0.85 and 10 billion PBMCs per donor were obtained by leukapheresis.

The donors were healthy, HIV-negative adults who had no recently reported acute infections or vaccinations. Every donor was a Caucasian adult living in Nashville, Tennessee, USA. In the unsorted samples, roughly 90 million PBMCs were counted, and genomic DNA was extracted using the QIAamp DNA Blood Mini kit. After blood collection by leukapheresis, PBMCs were isolated using Ficoll-Histopaque density gradient centrifugation and then cryopreserved in the vapor phase of liquid nitrogen. Findings and caveats that apply to the study as a whole: Sampling was restricted to blood, and TCR repertoires in tissues likely differ from the TCR repertoires found in blood. The small number of donors limited the genetic and exposure-history diversity represented. Pairwise subsampling led to the expectation that sequencing depth would affect the degree of clonotype sharing among donors.

The germline V gene (reference sequence) specifies SEHNR as CDR1 and FQNEAQ as CDR2. V lost 5 bases and J lost 7 bases; the stretch between them is 14 bases long. Counted from cysteine to phenylalanine, this CDR3 has 13 amino acids. Of the read, only the CDR3 DNA is kept; its 39 bases are in frame from base 1. To note about this clone: The specificity of this receptor is unknown. No base quality values were provided; no much bigger clone lies one nucleotide off.

Using the deep immunoSEQ assay, TCR CDR3 regions were amplified from genomic DNA by multiplex PCR. Genomic DNA extracted from each cell subset was distributed evenly over all wells of several immunoSEQ 96-well plates, and each plate served as one replicate. Each replicate PCR for unsorted PBMC received about 310 ng genomic DNA, equal to about 30,000 T cell genomes. Ten immunoSEQ deep assay plates were used to sequence the unsorted PBMC genomic DNA. Purified libraries were quantified with a Qubit 3.0 fluorometer, sized on a Bioanalyzer 2100, and re-quantified with the KAPA Library Quantification kit. Each immunoSEQ 96-well plate was sequenced on its own single-read 150-cycle Illumina NextSeq 550 flow cell. The paper's processing steps were these. Because the immunoSEQ output included only junctional sequences and no quality scores, the filtering could not be the same as the filtering used for full-length reads. Sequences were annotated with PyIR, a Python wrapper for IgBLAST v1.9, and V/J genes and CDR3 were assigned using IMGT germline references. Any read was removed if the V/J assignment was weak (E-value above 1e-6), the CDR3 was missing, or the read contained stop codons, out-of-frame junctions, or ambiguous translated residues. V3J clonotypes were defined as sequences sharing the same inferred V gene, J gene, and CDR3 amino acid sequence. Percentage overlap between repertoires was computed as shared unique clonotypes divided by the size of the smaller repertoire. Three approaches were used to assess repertoire richness: RTK rarefaction, the Chao1 estimator, and Recon v2.1 estimates of unobserved clonotypes. This immuneACCESS table, as held by TCRdb, lists in-frame sequences with V and J called but not all clones. Of the missing ones, under half trace to an unresolved V gene in checked studies; the others have no known cause. The V and J calls and clone size come from that table; D and trimming were worked out from the DNA. Counted in this sample were some 530,000 clones; approximately 82% of them appeared once. The ten largest clones add up to around 12% of the sample.

The sample comprised PBMCs. The sequence links TRBV7-9 to TRBJ2-5; perhaps TRBD1 is the D gene, with 5 bases matching. This TCR was recovered from a woman in her thirties or forties in good health. Some clones in this sample may be carry-over from other donors' samples. The nucleotide sequence reads TGTGCCAGCAGCACTGTGGGGCCGGGGACCCAGTACTTC. Translated, this is CASSTVGPGTQYF.